This TCR beta chain was identified during a study of cytomegalovirus exposure and HLA in healthy donors. Vbeta (60) and Jbeta (13) primers were used in the PCR. Data came from immunoSEQ multiplex PCR; TCRdb stores just in-frame clones and leaves some out. The sample consists of some 80,000 clones, around a tenth of them appearing once. This clone has just a few counts. Though nominally healthy at sampling, donors likely had unrecorded immune exposures. CDR1 SGHAT and CDR2 FQNNGV come from the germline V gene. CDR3 size: 14 residues. V lost 1 base, J lost 5 bases, and 4 bases stayed unmatched. The sequence came from a man between 60 and 75 years old in good health and CMV-seropositive. The rearrangement joins TRBV11-2 to TRBJ2-7; 8 bases line up with TRBD2. Material for sequencing was PBMCs. The CDR3 nucleotides are TGTGCCAGCAGCTTAGGGCGGGGGGTCGACGAGCAGTACGTC. It encodes CASSLGRGVDEQYV.